What follows describes a single T cell receptor beta chain. Other nucleotide sequences in the sample specify the same CDR3. Original analysis: Reference gene primer amplification in the assay estimated nucleated cell counts. Profiled with immunoSEQ multiplex PCR; TCRdb holds only in-frame clones, not every one. V and J calls and clone size are given by that table; D and trimming were obtained from the DNA. The data show a few hundred thousand clones, with 75% to 90% seen just once and roughly 4% held by the top ten. Assignment of participants to cohorts was predicated upon participant-reported clinical history. In the 2 weeks before study entry, exposed participants met a COVID-19 case, which was PCR-confirmed or clinician-diagnosed. The CDR3 is made up of 14 amino acids. Germline CDR1 is SGHRS and CDR2 is YFSETQ. Trimming at V came to 5 bases and at J to 0 bases, leaving 4 bases not matched to a gene.

This sample is drawn from a study of blood T cell repertoires in COVID-19. Study-level information: The analysed material was cDNA or gDNA that came from T cells, B-cell-depleted T cells, or PBMCs.

Sequenced input: PBMCs or T cells enriched from blood (not recorded which). V is TRBV5-1 and J is TRBJ1-1; 7 nucleotides line up with TRBD1. The sequence was collected from a woman aged 25 to 39 who had been exposed to COVID-19. The DNA for the CDR3 is TGCGCCAGCAGTCTACAGGGGATGAACACTGAAGCTTTCTTT. This translates into CASSLQGMNTEAFF.